Shown below are 4 T cell receptor beta chains from a single sample sequenced in a study of CD8+ T cells in alopecia areata listed by TCRdb under 2018. The time point label for this specimen denotes: about 4 weeks on oral tofacitinib. The treatment or condition label corresponds to: oral pan-JAK inhibitor, 5-10 mg twice daily. The library came from the immunoSEQ multiplex PCR assay. To provide template for TCR sequencing, every sample had RNA extracted and reverse transcribed into cDNA. In TCRdb, the immuneACCESS table is reduced to in-frame sequences with V and J assigned. These tables do not hold every clone; where another copy was compared, an unresolved V gene accounts for under half, and the others remain unexplained. The sample has approximately 210,000 clones on record, 45% to 75% of them singletons. The ten largest account for 3% to 3.5% of the sample. The source was CD4+ T cells sorted from blood, collected at week 4, from a patient treated with tofacitinib. All receptors derive from a human donor with alopecia areata.

The chain recombines TRBV29-1 with TRBJ1-1; 8 bases agree with TRBD1. V was clipped by 7 bases and J by 2 bases; unmatched bases: 3. Per germline, CDR1 SQVTM and CDR2 ANQGSEA. The CDR3 loop spans 12 amino acids. The CDR3 DNA is TGCAGCGCGGACAGGGCAAACACTGAAGCTTTCTTT. It specifies CSADRANTEAFF. Supplemented by reference TRBV29-1 and TRBJ1-1, the full variable domain reads SAVISQKPSRDICQRGTSLTIQCQVDSQVTMMFWYRQQPGQSLTLIATANQGSEATYESGFVIDKFPISRPNLTFSTLTVSNMSPEDSSIYLCSADRANTEAFFGQGTRLTVV.

Note on this clone: Germline and junction disagree at one end, which may indicate a read error. The chain recombines TRBV4-2 with TRBJ1-1; D is unclear. CDR3 size: 13 residues. The V gene's germline CDR1 is LGHNA and CDR2 YNFKEQ. The CDR3 loop is CASSQEVRRRLLF. As DNA, the CDR3 is TGTGCCAGCAGCCAAGAAGTACGCCGTCGTCTCCTCTTT.

The rearrangement links TRBV29-1 to TRBJ1-1; 8 bases fit TRBD1. The CDR3 is 12 amino acids. Germline CDR1 reads SQVTM; CDR2 reads ANQGSEA. The V segment lost 7 bases and the J segment 3 bases; nucleotides outside the gene matches: 4. CDR3 loop: CSALTGDTEAFF. The CDR3 DNA reads TGCAGCGCATTGACAGGGGACACTGAAGCTTTCTTT.

The gene calls are TRBV2 and TRBJ2-3; TRBD2 aligns across 12 bases. The ends lost 2 bases at V and 8 bases at J; junction bases unmatched: 5. CDR3 length equals 15 residues. CDR1 and CDR2 (germline): SNHLY, FYNNEI. Written as DNA, the CDR3 is TGTGCCAGCAGTGAAACTAGCGGGGGGCCCGGTACGCAGTATTTT. This codes for CASSETSGGPGTQYF.